A selection of T cell receptor beta chains follows, all from one sample in a study of T cell responses to AZD1222 COVID-19 vaccine. Produced via immunoSEQ multiplex PCR; TCRdb's table is partial and in-frame only. The profile shows 150,000 to 200,000 clones, 90% of them singletons. This specimen was peripheral blood, taken 28 days after the second dose of the MenACWY control vaccine. The receptors come from an adult who received the MenACWY meningococcal vaccine as a control. Each CDR3 is given with its conserved first and last residue. A D gene is named only where the DNA matches it firmly. Clone size is given for some rows only: seen once, a few or many times, or a class if the clone is expanded.

>.|TRBV5-4|.|TRBJ1-2
CASSYTTGHPNYGYTF
TGTGCCAGCAGCTACACTACTGGACATCCCAACTATGGCTACACCTTC
>.|TRBV29-1|.|TRBJ2-7
CSVAAATSAEQYF
TGCAGCGTTGCAGCGGCTACCTCGGCCGAGCAGTACTTC
>.|TRBV2|TRBD2|TRBJ2-7
CASSELAGVQYEQYF
TGTGCCAGCAGTGAACTAGCGGGAGTACAATACGAGCAGTACTTC
>.|TRBV30|.|TRBJ1-1
CASPRGFANTEAFF
TGTGCCTCGCCCCGCGGTTTTGCAAACACTGAAGCTTTCTTT
>once|TRBV6-2/TRBV6-3|.|TRBJ1-1
CASSYYQQTEAFF
TGTGCCAGCAGTTACTATCAACAGACTGAAGCTTTCTTT
>once|TRBV6-5|.|TRBJ1-1
CASSKYGNTEAFF
TGTGCCAGCAGTAAGTATGGGAACACTGAAGCTTTCTTT
>once|TRBV19|TRBD1|TRBJ1-2
CASTTGGIYGYTF
TGTGCCAGTACGACAGGGGGCATCTATGGCTACACCTTC
>.|TRBV28|.|TRBJ1-1
CASSPPGQINTEAFF
TGTGCCAGCAGTCCTCCGGGACAAATTAACACTGAAGCTTTCTTT
>.|TRBV29-1|.|TRBJ1-2
CSVGTVPLSYGYTF
TGCAGCGTCGGTACGGTCCCCTTGAGCTATGGCTACACCTTC
>.|TRBV27|TRBD2|TRBJ2-2
CASSLNPSGRNTGELFF
TGTGCCAGCAGTTTAAACCCTAGCGGGAGGAACACCGGGGAGCTGTTTTTT
>.|TRBV3-1/TRBV3-2|.|TRBJ1-6
CASSQGSGPGDSPLHF
TGTGCCAGCAGCCAAGGATCCGGCCCGGGAGATTCACCCCTCCACTTT
>.|TRBV28|.|TRBJ1-4
CASGPDTRKLFF
TGTGCCAGCGGTCCGGACACGAGAAAACTGTTTTTT
>few|TRBV28|.|TRBJ2-7
CASTKNSGYEQYF
TGTGCCAGCACTAAAAATAGCGGTTACGAGCAGTACTTC
>.|TRBV7-2|TRBD1|TRBJ2-7
CASSPRDRVHEQYF
TGTGCCAGCAGCCCCCGGGACAGGGTTCACGAGCAGTACTTC
>.|TRBV20-1|.|TRBJ1-2
CSAKINYGYTF
TGCAGTGCTAAAATTAACTATGGCTACACCTTC
>.|TRBV7-2|TRBD1|TRBJ1-6
CASSLIEFGTGNSPLHF
TGTGCCAGCAGCTTAATAGAGTTTGGGACAGGGAATTCACCCCTCCACTTT
>.|TRBV28|.|TRBJ2-7
CASSLVGASYEQYF
TGTGCCAGCAGTTTAGTGGGGGCCTCCTACGAGCAGTACTTC
>.|TRBV19|.|TRBJ1-5
CASGQASNQPQHF
TGTGCCAGTGGGCAGGCCTCAAATCAGCCCCAGCATTTT
>.|TRBV24-1|TRBD1|TRBJ1-2
CATSEPTGTSNYGYTF
TGTGCCACCAGTGAGCCGACAGGGACGTCTAACTATGGCTACACCTTC
>.|TRBV29-1|.|TRBJ2-5
CSVLQGETQYF
TGCAGCGTTCTCCAGGGAGAGACCCAGTACTTC
>.|TRBV7-2|.|TRBJ2-5
CASSDRRYQETQYF
TGTGCCAGCAGCGATCGAAGGTACCAAGAGACCCAGTACTTC
>few|TRBV7-9|TRBD1|TRBJ2-7
CASSAGQGLNEQYF
TGTGCCAGCAGCGCGGGACAGGGGCTGAACGAGCAGTACTTC